This is a list of T cell receptor beta chains from one sample in a study of shared clonotypes between healthy human individuals. The table came from immunoSEQ multiplex PCR; TCRdb's copy has only in-frame clones and leaves some out. The sample holds millions of clones; 90% to 95% are singletons and the top ten take 0.13%. The sample consisted of naive CD4+ T cells sorted from blood. The receptor source for this set is a man between 18 and 29 years old in good health. CDR3s include the opening cysteine and the closing phenylalanine or tryptophan.

v_call,j_call,cdr3_length,cdr3_aa
TRBV5-8,TRBJ2-5,14,CASSFGGFQETQYF
TRBV5-1,TRBJ1-1,14,CASSLTGWNTEAFF
TRBV30,TRBJ1-1,11,CAWLTELEAFF
TRBV30,TRBJ1-1,11,CAWMLETEAFF
TRBV9,TRBJ1-6,15,CASSSGGSYNSPPHF
TRBV10-1,TRBJ2-3,15,CASSDGTSGTDTQYF
TRBV2,TRBJ2-3,16,CASSEARALGTDTQYF
TRBV7-8,TRBJ1-2,14,CASSFQTPNYGYTF
TRBV28,TRBJ1-5,15,CASSLQTGGNQPQHF
TRBV11-2,TRBJ2-7,11,CASSQFYEQYF
TRBV15,TRBJ2-1,20,CATSRSPSPTTGAYYNEQFF
TRBV7-9,TRBJ1-3,15,CASSSTGGSGNTIYF
TRBV11-1,TRBJ2-5,14,CASSPGGLGETQYF
TRBV7-9,TRBJ1-2,13,CASSAQGYYGYTF
TRBV2,TRBJ2-7,15,CATQLEPFSSYEQYF
TRBV5-1,TRBJ2-7,15,CASSSLGTSSYEQYF
TRBV30,TRBJ2-1,12,CAWSGRQSEQFF
TRBV19,TRBJ1-6,14,CASTYGGLNSPLHF
TRBV2,TRBJ1-1,15,CASTRTAVSNTEAFF
TRBV6-1,TRBJ2-3,15,CASSLAGTSTDTQYF
TRBV4-1,TRBJ2-1,18,CASTPGGLALSSYNEQFF
TRBV5-1,TRBJ2-7,13,CASSWTSDGEQYF
TRBV10-1,TRBJ2-3,15,CASSSTGTVTDTQYF
TRBV7-6,TRBJ1-2,14,CASSLGGQSYGYTF
TRBV4-1,TRBJ2-2,13,CASSQDWGAELFF
TRBV5-1,TRBJ1-1,14,CASSLGRGGTEAFF
TRBV29-1,TRBJ2-5,11,CSVAADRGQYF